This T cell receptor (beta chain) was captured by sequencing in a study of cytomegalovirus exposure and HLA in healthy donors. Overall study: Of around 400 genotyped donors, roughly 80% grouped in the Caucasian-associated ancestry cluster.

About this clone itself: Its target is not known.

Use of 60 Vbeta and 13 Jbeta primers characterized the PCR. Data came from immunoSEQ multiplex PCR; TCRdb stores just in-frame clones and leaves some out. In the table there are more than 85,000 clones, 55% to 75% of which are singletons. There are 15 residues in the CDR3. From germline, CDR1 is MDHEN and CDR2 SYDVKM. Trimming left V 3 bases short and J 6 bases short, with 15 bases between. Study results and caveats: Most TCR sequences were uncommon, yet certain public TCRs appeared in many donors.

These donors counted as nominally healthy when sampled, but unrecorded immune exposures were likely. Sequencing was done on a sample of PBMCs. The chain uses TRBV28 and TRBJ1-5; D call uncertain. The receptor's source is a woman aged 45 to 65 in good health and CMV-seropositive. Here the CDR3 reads CASSFGSAGSQPQHF. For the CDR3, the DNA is TGTGCCAGCAGTTTTGGTTCCGCGGGCAGTCAGCCCCAGCATTTT.